This TCR beta chain derives from a study of CD8+ T cells in alopecia areata. cDNA reverse transcribed from extracted RNA served as the sequencing template. Repertoires were generated with immunoSEQ multiplex PCR, while TCRdb's copy carries only in-frame clones and drops some. The data hold roughly 180,000 clones, with 45% to 60% observed a single time. Treatment here: oral pan-JAK inhibitor, 5-10 mg twice daily. V was shortened by 4 bases and J by 4 bases, with 12 bases between the two germline ends. This CDR3 has 13 amino acids. The germline V gene encodes CDR1 SGHNT and CDR2 YYREEE (reference sequence).

The clonotype comes from a human donor with alopecia areata. The V and J genes are TRBV5-4 and TRBJ2-7, with D unclear. The source was CD8+ T cells sorted from blood, collected around week 53, from a patient treated with tofacitinib. Here the CDR3 DNA reads TGTGCCAGCAGCCCTATCGAGTCTTACGAGCAGTACTTC. This sequence encodes CASSPIESYEQYF. Full variable domain (missing parts from reference TRBV5-4 and TRBJ2-7): ETGVTQSPTHLIKTRGQQVTLRCSSQSGHNTVSWYQQALGQGPQFIFQYYREEENGRGNFPPRFSGLQFPNYSSELNVNALELDDSALYLCASSPIESYEQYFGPGTRLTVT.